The entry that follows covers one T cell receptor (beta chain) sequence. These data belong to a study of blood T cell repertoires in COVID-19. Study overall: Some COVID-19 samples were acute and others convalescent; all came from the United States, Italy and Spain. The cDNA or gDNA used as material had been derived from T cells, B-cell-depleted T cells, or PBMCs.

The protocol was immunoSEQ multiplex PCR, while the TCRdb copy is restricted to in-frame clones and leaves out a portion. Of 75,000 to 90,000 clones listed, less than 95% are singletons. The V gene lost 1 base and the J gene lost 3 bases, with 19 bases spanning the gap. The CDR3 runs 18 residues. The V gene's germline CDR1 is SGHAT and CDR2 FQNNGV. The TCR was taken from a woman between 45 and 60 years old in a cohort sampled during active COVID-19. The chain recombines TRBV11-2 with TRBJ2-1, with unresolved D. Sequenced input: peripheral blood. CDR3 nucleotide sequence: TGTGCCAGCAGCTTAGCTCCCACTCCGCCCACGATCTACAATGAGCAGTTCTTC. It specifies CASSLAPTPPTIYNEQFF. Full variable domain (rest looked up from reference TRBV11-2 and TRBJ2-1): EAGVAQSPRYKIIEKRQSVAFWCNPISGHATLYWYQQILGQGPKLLIQFQNNGVVDDSQLPKDRFSAERLKGVDSTLKIQPAKLEDSAVYLCASSLAPTPPTIYNEQFFGPGTRLTVL.